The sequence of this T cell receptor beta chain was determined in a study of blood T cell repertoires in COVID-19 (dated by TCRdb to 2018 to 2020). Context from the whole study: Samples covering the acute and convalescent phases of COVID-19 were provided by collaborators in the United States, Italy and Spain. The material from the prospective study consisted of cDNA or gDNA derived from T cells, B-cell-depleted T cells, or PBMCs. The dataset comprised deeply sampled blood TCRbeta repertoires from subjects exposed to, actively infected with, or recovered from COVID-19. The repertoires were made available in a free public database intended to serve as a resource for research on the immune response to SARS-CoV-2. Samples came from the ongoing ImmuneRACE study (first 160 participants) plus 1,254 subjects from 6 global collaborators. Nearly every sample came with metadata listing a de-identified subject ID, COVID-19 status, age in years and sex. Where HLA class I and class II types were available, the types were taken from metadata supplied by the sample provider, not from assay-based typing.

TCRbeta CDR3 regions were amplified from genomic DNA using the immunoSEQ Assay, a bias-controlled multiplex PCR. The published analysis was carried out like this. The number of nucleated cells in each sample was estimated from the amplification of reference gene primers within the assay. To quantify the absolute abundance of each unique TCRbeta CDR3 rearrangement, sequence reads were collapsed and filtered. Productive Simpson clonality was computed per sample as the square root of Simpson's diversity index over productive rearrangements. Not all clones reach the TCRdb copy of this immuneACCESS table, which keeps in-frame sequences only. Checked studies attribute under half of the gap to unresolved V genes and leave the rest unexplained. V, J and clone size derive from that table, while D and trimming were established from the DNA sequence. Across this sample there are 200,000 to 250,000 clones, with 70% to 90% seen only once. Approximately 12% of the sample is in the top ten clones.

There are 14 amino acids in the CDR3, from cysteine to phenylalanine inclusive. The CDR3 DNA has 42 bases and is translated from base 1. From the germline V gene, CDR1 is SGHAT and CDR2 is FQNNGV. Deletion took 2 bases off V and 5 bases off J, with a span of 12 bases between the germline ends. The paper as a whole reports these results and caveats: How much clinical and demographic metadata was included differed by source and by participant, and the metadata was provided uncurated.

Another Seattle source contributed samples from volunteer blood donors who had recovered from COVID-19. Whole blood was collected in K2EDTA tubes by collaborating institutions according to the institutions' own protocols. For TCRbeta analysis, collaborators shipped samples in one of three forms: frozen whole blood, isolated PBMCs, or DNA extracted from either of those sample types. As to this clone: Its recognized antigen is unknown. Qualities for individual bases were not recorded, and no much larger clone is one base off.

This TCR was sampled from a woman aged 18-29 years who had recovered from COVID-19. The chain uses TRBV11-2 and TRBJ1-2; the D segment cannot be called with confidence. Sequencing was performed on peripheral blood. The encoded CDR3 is CASSLLTDPYGYTF. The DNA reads TGTGCCAGCAGCTTACTCACAGATCCTTATGGCTACACCTTC.